These 10 T cell receptor beta chains were all obtained from the same sample, sequenced in a study of T cells in Graves' hyperthyroidism and ophthalmopathy. The TCR beta CDR3 regions underwent amplification using RNA transcripts as the source. Primed by the HTBI set, a first-round RT-PCR was run on the TCR CDR3. TCRdb passed the multiplex PCR reads through MiXCR, listing each CDR3 protein once. The sample has over 500,000 distinct CDR3 sequences, under 20% seen once. The sequenced sample was blood. These receptors all stem from a woman younger than 35 with Graves' ophthalmopathy.

V usage is TRBV11-2 and J usage is TRBJ2-1; TRBD2 aligns across 7 bases. The CDR3 loop spans 15 amino acids. Germline V gene lookup returns CDR1 SGHAT and CDR2 FQNNGV. The junction had 4 bases not matched to a gene; V was cut back by 5 bases and J by 0 bases. This CDR3 is CASSGRTSSYNEQFF. The CDR3, as DNA: TGTGCCAGCAGCGGCCGGACTAGCTCCTACAATGAGCAGTTCTTC.

The rearrangement links TRBV20-1 to TRBJ2-2; 7 nucleotides align to TRBD2. The V and J ends lost 3 bases and 1 base, in that order; junction bases with no gene match: 5. Germline-derived CDR1 and CDR2 are DFQATT and SNEGSKA (reference sequence). The CDR3 contains 15 residues. The CDR3 DNA reads TGCAGTGCTAGTAAGACTAGCTTGAACACCGGGGAGCTGTTTTTT. This encodes CSASKTSLNTGELFF.

This clonotype showed up many times. In DNA, the CDR3 is TGTGCCAGCACATCCCTAACGGACATTCAGTACTTC. Amino acid sequence: CASTSLTDIQYF. The rearrangement links TRBV2 to TRBJ2-4; no firm D call. Per germline, CDR1 SNHLY and CDR2 FYNNEI. The CDR3 spans 12 residues. Trimming stripped 7 bases from V and 8 bases from J, with 12 bases between.

The chain couples TRBV4-2 to TRBJ2-7, with 9 bases matching TRBD2. CDR3 length: 15 amino acids. Per the germline V gene, CDR1 is LGHNA and CDR2 is YNFKEQ. V lost 4 bases, J lost 4 bases, and 8 bases stayed unmatched. In nucleotides, the CDR3 is TGTGCCAGCAGCCCCCGACTAGCGGAGGGGTACGAGCAGTACTTC. Translating gives CASSPRLAEGYEQYF.

This clonotype was seen ten or more times. V and J are TRBV30 and TRBJ2-2; 9 bases fit TRBD2. The germline V gene encodes CDR1 GTSNPN and CDR2 SVGIG (reference sequence). V was clipped by 0 bases and J by 8 bases; unmatched bases: 10. The CDR3 is made up of 16 amino acids. Written as DNA, the CDR3 is TGTGCCTGGAGTGTACGAGCGGGAGGAAATGTGGGGGAGCTGTTTTTT. It yields the protein CAWSVRAGGNVGELFF.

The sample holds a few counts of this clonotype. The rearrangement links TRBV5-5 to TRBJ1-3; no reliable D call. V was trimmed by 4 bases and J by 1 base, leaving 12 bases between them. This CDR3 has 15 amino acids. Germline-derived CDR1 and CDR2 are SGHKS and YYEKEE (reference sequence). The CDR3 loop reads CASSNNGESGNTIYF. As DNA, the CDR3 is TGTGCCAGCAGCAATAACGGAGAATCTGGAAACACCATATATTTT.

This clonotype was seen ten or more times. The J gene is TRBJ1-1, the V gene TRBV24-1; D is uncertain. The CDR3 extends over 13 amino acids. V was pared by 1 base and J by 11 bases, with 13 bases between. CDR1 and CDR2 (germline): KGHDR, SFDVKD. CDR3 sequence reads: CATSDLGSAGAFF. CDR3 nucleotide sequence: TGTGCCACCAGTGATTTAGGCAGTGCCGGTGCTTTCTTT.

This clonotype was found many times. The chain employs TRBV20-1 and TRBJ1-1; D might be TRBD1 (6 bases). This CDR3 has 12 residues. Germline loops: CDR1 DFQATT, CDR2 SNEGSKA (reference sequence). Trimming removed 2 bases from V and 9 bases from J, with 13 bases in between. The CDR3 here is CSARQGQLQAFF. In DNA, the CDR3 is TGCAGTGCTAGACAAGGACAGCTTCAAGCTTTCTTT.

The chain links TRBV19 to TRBJ2-4; the match to TRBD1 covers 10 bases. Germline CDR1 reads LNHDA; CDR2 reads SQIVND (reference sequence). The CDR3 is made up of 17 amino acids. The trim removed 4 bases at V and 4 bases at J, leaving 10 bases unmatched. The CDR3 DNA sequence: TGTGCCAGTAGTAGATGGGACAGGGGAGTACATAAAAACATTCAGTACTTC. Translation: CASSRWDRGVHKNIQYF.

Regarding this clonotype: This may arise from a read error, as a much more abundant clone is one base away. This rearrangement joins TRBV6-2 or TRBV6-3 to TRBJ2-1; 7 bases map to TRBD2. Trimming at V came to 6 bases and at J to 7 bases, leaving 9 bases not matched to a gene. Per germline, CDR1 MNHEY and CDR2 SVGEGT. This CDR3 has 14 residues. DNA for the CDR3: TGTGCCAGCAGCCCCCGGGAGGAGGGTAATGAGCAGTTCTTC. Its translation: CASSPREEGNEQFF.